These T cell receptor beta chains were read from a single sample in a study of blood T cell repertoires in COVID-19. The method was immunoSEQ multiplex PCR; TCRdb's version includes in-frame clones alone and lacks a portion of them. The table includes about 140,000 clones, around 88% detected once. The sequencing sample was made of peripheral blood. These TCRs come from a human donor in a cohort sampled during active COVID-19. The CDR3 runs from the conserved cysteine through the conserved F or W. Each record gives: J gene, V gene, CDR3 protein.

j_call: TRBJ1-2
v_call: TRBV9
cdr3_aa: CASTPGGSNYGYTF

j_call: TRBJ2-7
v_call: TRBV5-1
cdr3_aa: CASSLAWAEGYEQYF

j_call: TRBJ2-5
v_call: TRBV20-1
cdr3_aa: CSAQVQETQYF

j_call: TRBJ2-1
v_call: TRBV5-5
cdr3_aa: CASSLVGSGYNEQFF

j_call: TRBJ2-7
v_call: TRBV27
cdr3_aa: CASSFYAWTSGSLYEQYF

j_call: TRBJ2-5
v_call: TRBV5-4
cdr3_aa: CASSLDGTVGETQYF

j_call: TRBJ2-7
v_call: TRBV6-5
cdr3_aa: CASRGQGVSEQYF

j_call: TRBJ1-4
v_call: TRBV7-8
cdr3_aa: CASSRTASNEKLFF

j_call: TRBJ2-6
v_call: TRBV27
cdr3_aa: CASQTHGLAGGSGANVLTF

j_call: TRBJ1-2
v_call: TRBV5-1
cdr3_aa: CASRPAGTGGINGYTF

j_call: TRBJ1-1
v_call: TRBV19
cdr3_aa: CASRADRVHTEAFF

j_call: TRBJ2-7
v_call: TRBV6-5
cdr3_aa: CASSDTSYEQYF

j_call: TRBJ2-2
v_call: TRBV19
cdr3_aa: CASSIRGSTGELFF

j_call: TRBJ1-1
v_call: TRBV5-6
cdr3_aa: CASSPRGTPEAFF

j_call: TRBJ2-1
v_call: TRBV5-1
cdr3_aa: CASSPGGKDNEQFF

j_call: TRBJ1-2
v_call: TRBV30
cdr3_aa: CAWSVRNRSKYGYTF

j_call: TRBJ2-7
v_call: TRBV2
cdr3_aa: CASSPRRQGYEQYF

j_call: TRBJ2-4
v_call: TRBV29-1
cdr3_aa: CSVEVTGVNQYF

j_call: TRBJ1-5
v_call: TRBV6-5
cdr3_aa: CASSPGSNQPQHF

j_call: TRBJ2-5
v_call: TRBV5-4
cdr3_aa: CASSRGGSGETQYF

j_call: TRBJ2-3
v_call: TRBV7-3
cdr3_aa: CASSARGSGTQYF

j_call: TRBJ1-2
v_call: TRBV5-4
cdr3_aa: CASTTRRGGDGYTF

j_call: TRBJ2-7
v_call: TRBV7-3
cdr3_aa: CASSLDVGGTYEQYF

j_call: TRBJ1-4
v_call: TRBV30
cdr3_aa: CAWSQGIEKLFF

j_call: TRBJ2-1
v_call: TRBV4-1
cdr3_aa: CASSAGGPYNEQFF

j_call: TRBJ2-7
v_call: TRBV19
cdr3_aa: CASSLSGVGYEQYF

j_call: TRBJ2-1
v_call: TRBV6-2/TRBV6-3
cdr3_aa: CASSSSGTSGVYEQFF

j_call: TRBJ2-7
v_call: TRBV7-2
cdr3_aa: CASSLEPGYSYEQYF

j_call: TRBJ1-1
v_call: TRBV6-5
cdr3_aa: CASIRQGNTEAFF

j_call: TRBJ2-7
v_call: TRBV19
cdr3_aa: CASSRQGNSYEQYF

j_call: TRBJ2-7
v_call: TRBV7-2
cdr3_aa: CASSLSYEQYF

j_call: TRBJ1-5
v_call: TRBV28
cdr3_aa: CASSLRRLRGSNQPQHF

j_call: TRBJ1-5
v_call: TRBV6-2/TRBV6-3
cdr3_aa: CASSLRQGGNQPQHF

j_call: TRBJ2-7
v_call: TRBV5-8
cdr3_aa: CASSFSFGGSYEQYF

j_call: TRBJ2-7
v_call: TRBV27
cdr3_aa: CASSLNSYTASGNYEQYF

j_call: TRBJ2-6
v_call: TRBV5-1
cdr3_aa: CASSFRQGASGANVLTF

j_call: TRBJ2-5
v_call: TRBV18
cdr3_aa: CASSPGQGRAQETQYF